The 26 T cell receptor beta chains presented below share a single source sample, sequenced in a study of blood T cell repertoires in COVID-19. TCRdb's copy holds only in-frame clones and misses some; the assay was immunoSEQ multiplex PCR. This sample carries 200,000 to 300,000 clones, approximately 86% of them seen once, and the ten largest clones take almost 2%. The sample consisted of peripheral blood. Receptors originate from a man aged 30 to 39 with active or convalescent COVID-19.

This clone was counted a single time. The gene calls are TRBV27 and TRBJ1-2; D unresolved. V was clipped by 5 bases and J by 7 bases, with 20 bases between them. The CDR3 is 15 residues long. Looked up from germline, CDR1 is MNHEY and CDR2 is SMNVEV (reference sequence). Here the CDR3 DNA reads TGTGCCAGCAGTCTTTATGGTGTGGAGGGTCTTGGCTACACCTTC. It codes for CASSLYGVEGLGYTF.

This clone was seen a single time. The V and J genes are TRBV4-3 and TRBJ1-1, with 8 nucleotides matching TRBD1. Trimming removed 0 bases from V and 6 bases from J; junction bases left unmatched: 9. CDR1 LGHNA and CDR2 YSLEER come from the germline V gene. The CDR3 sequence is 16 residues long. DNA for the CDR3: TGCGCCAGCAGCCAAGAACAGGGGGAGGGAAGTGCTGAAGCTTTCTTT. Translation: CASSQEQGEGSAEAFF.

CDR3 nucleotides: TGTGCCAGCTCACCAAGACAGGGGTCTGAAAAACTGTTTTTT. Translating it yields CASSPRQGSEKLFF. The chain uses TRBV18 and TRBJ1-4; 8 bases match TRBD1. CDR1 and CDR2 from the germline V gene are KGHSH and LQKENI. The ends lost 2 bases at V and 7 bases at J; junction bases unmatched: 3. CDR3 size: 14 residues.

The chain joins TRBV7-8 to TRBJ1-4; D perhaps matches TRBD1 (6 bases). The CDR3 spans 11 residues. With 5 bases removed from V and 11 bases from J, the gap between germline ends came to 9 bases. Germline CDR1 and CDR2: SGHVS and FQNEAQ. The CDR3 reads CASSPGEKLFF. The CDR3 DNA reads as TGTGCCAGCAGCCCAGGGGAGAAACTGTTTTTT.

CDR3 bases: TGTGCCAGCAGCCCAGGACAGCTCTATGGCTACACCTTC. Protein sequence: CASSPGQLYGYTF. The chain is built from TRBV5-4 and TRBJ1-2; perhaps TRBD1 as D (6 bases). The germline CDR1 and CDR2 sequences are SGHNT and YYREEE (reference sequence). This CDR3 has 13 amino acids. V was pared by 4 bases and J by 4 bases, with 11 bases between.

This sequence joins TRBV6-6 and TRBJ2-7, with a possible D match to TRBD1 (5 bases). Germline-derived CDR1 and CDR2 are MNHNY and SVGAGI (reference sequence). CDR3 size: 15 residues. V was pared by 8 bases and J by 0 bases, with 17 bases between. CDR3 nucleotides: TGTGCCAGCGGGGTGCTTTCGACAGCCTCCTACGAGCAGTACTTC. As protein: CASGVLSTASYEQYF.

V gene TRBV2 combines with J gene TRBJ1-1, with 9 positions matching TRBD1. V shed 7 bases, J shed 6 bases, and the junction held 9 bases outside the gene matches. Germline V gene data show CDR1 as SNHLY and CDR2 as FYNNEI. The CDR3 runs 14 residues. The CDR3 here is CASNYRGRLAEAFF. In DNA, the CDR3 is TGTGCCAGCAACTACAGGGGGCGCTTGGCTGAAGCTTTCTTT.

This clone was picked up a small number of times. Here the CDR3 reads CASSQGQFGNSPLHF. The CDR3 DNA reads as TGTGCCAGCAGCCAAGGGCAGTTCGGGAATTCACCCCTCCACTTT. The V call is TRBV4-2, the J call TRBJ1-6; D call uncertain. Germline V gene lookup returns CDR1 LGHNA and CDR2 YNFKEQ. Trimming stripped 1 base from V and 7 bases from J, with 11 bases between. The CDR3 spans 15 residues.

V and J are TRBV6-4 and TRBJ1-5, with D perhaps matching TRBD1 (6 bases). Trimming removed 6 bases at V and 2 bases at J, with 11 bases between. The CDR3 runs 14 residues. Germline assignment: CDR1 MRHNA and CDR2 SNTAGT. CDR3 region: CASSPGVGNQPQHF. Written as DNA, the CDR3 is TGTGCCAGCAGCCCAGGGGTCGGCAATCAGCCCCAGCATTTT.

The CDR3 DNA reads TGTGCCAGCAGCTCGTCCCGCACAGGGCCCACGAGCACCGGGGAGCTGTTTTTT. Residues: CASSSSRTGPTSTGELFF. The gene calls are TRBV7-8 and TRBJ2-2; the D gene is possibly TRBD1 (6 bases). V was shortened by 4 bases and J by 4 bases, with 22 bases between the two germline ends. The CDR3 is made up of 18 amino acids. Germline V CDR1 and CDR2: SGHVS, FQNEAQ. The full variable domain, in which reference TRBV7-8 and TRBJ2-2 provide the parts outside the CDR3, is GAGVSQSPRYKVAKRGQDVALRCDPISGHVSLFWYQQALGQGPEFLTYFQNEAQLDKSGLPSDRFFAERPEGSVSTLKIQRTQQEDSAVYLCASSSSRTGPTSTGELFFGEGSRLTVL.

The chain joins TRBV2 to TRBJ2-1; D uncertain. This CDR3 comprises 12 residues. Germline assignment: CDR1 SNHLY and CDR2 FYNNEI. The V and J ends lost 1 base and 7 bases respectively, with 5 bases between them. The CDR3 coding sequence is TGTGCCAGCAGTGAAGAGAGAAATGAGCAGTTCTTC. Protein: CASSEERNEQFF.

The V call is TRBV6-5, the J call TRBJ1-2, with 7 bases that match TRBD1. The V and J ends lost 11 bases and 4 bases, in that order; junction bases with no gene match: 7. The CDR3 totals 12 residues. The germline V gene encodes CDR1 MNHEY and CDR2 SVGAGI. The chain's CDR3 is CAGAGTAYGYTF. The CDR3 nucleotides are TGTGCCGGGGCTGGGACAGCCTATGGCTACACCTTC.

The rearrangement uses TRBV5-8 and TRBJ1-4, with a weak D call TRBD1 (6 bases). This CDR3 spans 15 amino acids. Trimming removed 0 bases from V and 3 bases from J, with 9 bases in between. Germline V gene data show CDR1 as SGHTS and CDR2 as YDEGEE. The CDR3 coding sequence is TGTGCCAGCAGCTTGGGAGGACAGTCTAATGAAAAACTGTTTTTT. Translated, it gives CASSLGGQSNEKLFF. Variable domain in full (rest from reference TRBV5-8 and TRBJ1-4): EAGVTQSPTHLIKTRGQQATLRCSPISGHTSVYWYQQALGLGLQFLLWYDEGEERNRGNFPPRFSGRQFPNYSSELNVNALELEDSALYLCASSLGGQSNEKLFFGSGTQLSVL.

V gene TRBV3-1 (or the pseudogene TRBV3-2) combines with J gene TRBJ1-1, with D unclear. CDR1 is LGHDT and CDR2 is YNNKEL in the germline V gene (reference sequence). The CDR3 loop spans 14 amino acids. Deletions cut 3 bases from V and 2 bases from J, with 10 bases between. CDR3 nucleotide sequence: TGTGCCAGCAGCCAGGAGCCGAGAAACACTGAAGCTTTCTTT. It codes for CASSQEPRNTEAFF.

This clone came up once. The V and J genes are TRBV3-1 (or the pseudogene TRBV3-2) and TRBJ1-5, with unresolved D. Between the trimmed V and J ends, which lost 3 bases and 11 bases, there was a span of 14 bases. Germline loops: CDR1 LGHDT, CDR2 YNNKEL (reference sequence). CDR3 length equals 13 residues. The CDR3 spells CASSQGFRMSQHF. In nucleotides, the CDR3 is TGTGCCAGCAGCCAGGGCTTCCGCATGTCCCAGCATTTT.

V is TRBV7-3 and J is TRBJ2-3, with a weak D call TRBD1 (6 bases). Per the germline V gene, CDR1 is SGHTA and CDR2 is FQGTGA. The V gene lost 6 bases and the J gene lost 2 bases, with 24 bases spanning the gap. The CDR3 covers 18 residues. CDR3 DNA: TGTGCCAGCAGAGAGCAGGGGTTGGCGGGTGGTTCCACAGATACGCAGTATTTT. It specifies CASREQGLAGGSTDTQYF.

A word on this clone: Additional DNA sequences in this sample encode the identical CDR3. The V and J genes are TRBV18 and TRBJ2-7, with TRBD2 identical over 14 bases. The trim removed 3 bases at V and 4 bases at J, leaving 2 bases unmatched. This CDR3 comprises 15 residues. CDR1 and CDR2 (germline): KGHSH, LQKENI. CDR3 protein: CASSPGLAGVYEQYF. CDR3 nucleotides: TGTGCCAGCTCACCGGGACTAGCGGGGGTGTACGAGCAGTACTTC. The full variable domain, completed using reference TRBV18 and TRBJ2-7, is NAGVMQNPRHLVRRRGQEARLRCSPMKGHSHVYWYRQLPEEGLKFMVYLQKENIIDESGMPKERFSAEFPKEGPSILRIQQVVRGDSAAYFCASSPGLAGVYEQYFGPGTRLTVT.

The gene calls are TRBV6-5 and TRBJ1-1; D is possibly TRBD1 (5 bases). Germline V CDR1 and CDR2: MNHEY, SVGAGI. The ends were cut back, 0 bases at V and 3 bases at J, with 14 bases in the middle. The length of the CDR3 is 16 residues. Here the CDR3 DNA reads TGTGCCAGCAGTTACTCGAAGGCAGGGAAGGACACTGAAGCTTTCTTT. It specifies CASSYSKAGKDTEAFF.

V usage is TRBV29-1 and J usage is TRBJ2-1, with D perhaps TRBD2 (5 bases). The CDR3 contains 12 residues. The germline V gene has CDR1 SQVTM and CDR2 ANQGSEA. The V end lost 7 bases, the J end lost 8 bases, and 15 bases lay between the germline ends. The CDR3 is CSGTRGIDEQFF. The CDR3 DNA follows: TGCAGCGGTACAAGAGGGATCGATGAGCAGTTCTTC.

The gene calls are TRBV16 and TRBJ1-4; 7 bases fit TRBD1. The length of the CDR3 is 15 residues. The J segment lost 5 bases and the V segment lost 5 bases, leaving 8 bases of the junction unmatched. In germline, CDR1 is KGHSY, CDR2 FQNENV. The CDR3 nucleotides are TGTGCCAGCAGCGAATGGACAGGCGGAAATGAAAAACTGTTTTTT. This gives the protein CASSEWTGGNEKLFF.

This CDR3 is CSAGTNGYTF. In DNA, the CDR3 is TGCAGTGCCGGGACAAATGGCTACACCTTC. The chain recombines TRBV20-1 with TRBJ1-2; a possible D gene is TRBD1 (6 bases). Germline V gene data show CDR1 as DFQATT and CDR2 as SNEGSKA (reference sequence). The length of the CDR3 is 10 residues. Trimming stripped 6 bases from V and 6 bases from J, with 8 bases between.

V and J are TRBV29-1 and TRBJ2-6; D remains unclear. The CDR3 totals 14 residues. The ends were cut back, 3 bases at V and 2 bases at J, with 8 bases in the middle. Germline V lookup: CDR1 SQVTM, CDR2 ANQGSEA. CDR3 amino acids: CSVEAPPGANVLTF. The CDR3 nucleotides read TGCAGCGTTGAGGCCCCACCTGGGGCCAACGTCCTGACTTTC.

The chain recombines TRBV11-2 with TRBJ2-3; D may be TRBD2 (6 bases). CDR1 SGHAT and CDR2 FQNNGV come from the germline V gene. The CDR3 is 15 amino acids. V was pared by 11 bases and J by 0 bases, with 18 bases between. This CDR3 is CASLGEGTSTDTQYF. CDR3 nucleotide sequence: TGTGCCTCTTTAGGGGAAGGGACTAGCACAGATACGCAGTATTTT.

The J gene is TRBJ2-3, the V gene TRBV3-1 (or the pseudogene TRBV3-2); 10 bases are a match to TRBD2. CDR1 is LGHDT and CDR2 is YNNKEL in the germline V gene (reference sequence). The CDR3 is made up of 16 amino acids. V shed 1 base and J 0 bases; nucleotides not matched to a gene: 1. CDR3 nucleotides: TGTGCCAGCAGCCAAGGTAGCGGGGGGAGCACAGATACGCAGTATTTT. This codes for CASSQGSGGSTDTQYF.

This clone was observed a handful of times. V is TRBV18 and J is TRBJ1-1; D not certain. The V and J ends lost 5 bases and 2 bases respectively, with 9 bases between them. Germline V gives CDR1 KGHSH, CDR2 LQKENI. The CDR3 sequence is 13 residues long. In nucleotides, the CDR3 is TGTGCCAGCTCATTAGCTGCCAACACTGAAGCTTTCTTT. Translating gives CASSLAANTEAFF.

The chain employs TRBV7-9 and TRBJ1-5, with D maybe TRBD1 (5 bases). The germline gives CDR1 SEHNR, CDR2 FQNEAQ (reference sequence). Trimming shortened V by 5 bases and J by 3 bases, and 14 bases separated the two germline ends. The CDR3 runs 15 residues. DNA for the CDR3: TGTGCCAGCAGCCCGACAGTAGAGGCCAATCAGCCCCAGCATTTT. Residues: CASSPTVEANQPQHF.